The TCR beta chain described here comes from a study of OX40 agonist ivuxolimab in advanced cancers. Study-wide context: At 0.01 to 10 mg/kg, ivuxolimab was administered intravenously to patients every 2 weeks. Each dose-escalation patient presented with hepatocellular carcinoma, melanoma, renal cell or head and neck cancer. General study findings and limits: Partial responders at 0.1-3.0 mg/kg showed near-lowest clonal expansion.

Generated by immunoSEQ multiplex PCR, the TCRdb table keeps only in-frame clones and is missing some. This sample yields fewer than 85,000 clones, of which about 86% are seen a single time; around 0.73% belongs to the top ten. Germline V gives CDR1 MNHNS, CDR2 SASEGT. V lost 4 bases and J 9 bases, leaving 13 bases between the germline ends. The CDR3 sequence is 13 residues long. About this clone: Its specificity is not known.

The cohort excluded patients with autoimmune disease history or systemic immunosuppression. The chain uses TRBV6-1 and TRBJ1-3, with D hard to call. The source material was CD4+ or CD8+ T cells sorted from blood, sampled in a trial of the OX40 agonist ivuxolimab. This clonotype was obtained from an adult with an advanced solid tumor such as melanoma, head and neck, liver or kidney cancer. CDR3 bases: TGTGCCAGCAGTGGAGTCGAGACCGTCACCATATATTTT. As protein: CASSGVETVTIYF.